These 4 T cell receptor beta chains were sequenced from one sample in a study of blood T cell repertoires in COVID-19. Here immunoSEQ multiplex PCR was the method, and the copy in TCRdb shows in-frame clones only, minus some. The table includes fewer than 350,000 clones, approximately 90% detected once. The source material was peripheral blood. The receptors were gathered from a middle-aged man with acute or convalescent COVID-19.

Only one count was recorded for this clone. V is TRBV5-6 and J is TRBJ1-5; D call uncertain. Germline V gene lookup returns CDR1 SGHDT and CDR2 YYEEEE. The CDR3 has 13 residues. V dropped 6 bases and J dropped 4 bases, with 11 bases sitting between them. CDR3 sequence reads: CASTLGENQPQHF. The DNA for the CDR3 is TGTGCCAGCACCCTGGGAGAAAATCAGCCCCAGCATTTT.

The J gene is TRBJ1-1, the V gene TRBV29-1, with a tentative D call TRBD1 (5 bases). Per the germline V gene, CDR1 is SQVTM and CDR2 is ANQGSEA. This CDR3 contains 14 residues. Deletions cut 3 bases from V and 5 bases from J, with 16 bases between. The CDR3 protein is CSVESGRLRTEAFF. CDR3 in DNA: TGCAGCGTTGAGTCAGGGAGGTTGAGGACTGAAGCTTTCTTT.

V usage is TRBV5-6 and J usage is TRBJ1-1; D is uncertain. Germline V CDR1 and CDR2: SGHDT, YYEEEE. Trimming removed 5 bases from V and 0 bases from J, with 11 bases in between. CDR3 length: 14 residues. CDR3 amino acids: CASSYKAVNTEAFF. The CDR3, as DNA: TGTGCCAGCAGTTATAAGGCGGTGAACACTGAAGCTTTCTTT.

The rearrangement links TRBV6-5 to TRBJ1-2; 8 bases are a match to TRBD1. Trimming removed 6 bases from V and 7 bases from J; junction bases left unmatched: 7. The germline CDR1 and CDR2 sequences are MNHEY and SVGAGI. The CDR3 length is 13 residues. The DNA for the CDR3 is TGTGCCAGCAGGGACAGGGATTATAGTGGCTACACCTTC. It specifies CASRDRDYSGYTF.